This T cell receptor (beta chain) is from a study of cytomegalovirus exposure and HLA in healthy donors (dated 2017 in TCRdb). Regarding the complete study: In an earlier analysis of roughly 500 of the donors, 250 to 300 Gb of sequence data and 100 million or so unique TCR beta sequences from about 179 million T cells were reported. An earlier analysis of 500 to 650 of the donors applied high-throughput TCR beta sequencing to assess whether each TCR beta V gene segment acted as functional or pseudogenic. Along with the roughly 670-subject first cohort, a separate validation cohort of 120 different subjects was used. To predict cytomegalovirus infection status, the study brought together high-throughput TCR immunosequencing, statistical association of individual TCRs with disease status, and machine learning. In a later analysis, previously published TCR beta repertoires from roughly 710 donors were re-analyzed and high-resolution HLA genotyping was added so that TCR occurrence patterns could be studied. All discovery cohort repertoires had been generated on a single sequencing platform. Rather than using new phenotypic data, the later analysis identified candidate immune exposures from TCR beta sequences and from how often those sequences occurred across donors. The T cell repertoires of 666 subjects were profiled by immunosequencing and related to cytomegalovirus serostatus. In a later genetic analysis, genome-wide SNP genotypes for about 65% of the 666 donors were used, and that subset was treated as a discovery cohort. An early release covering roughly 600 HLA-typed donors comprised about 300 gigabases of sequencing data and roughly 85 million unique TCR sequences. HLA typing covered class I and class II loci at four-digit resolution. A few DR-DQ haplotypes were treated as single units for association and clustering because of strong linkage in the cohort. The number of typed donors differed by locus: about 620-630 for A, B, C, DRB1 and DQB1; about 520 for DQA1; around 610 for DPA1; and around 450 for DPB1. Among the approximately 400 genotyped donors, around 79% belonged to the genetic ancestry cluster associated with self-reported Caucasian donors. Among about 360 genotyped donors of the cohort, an average of approximately 240,000 unique TCR beta nucleotide sequences were sequenced per donor, about a sixth of them non-productive. The study aimed to test whether cataloging public T cell receptors could reveal signatures of past pathogen exposure. Donor age, sex, ethnicity and CMV serostatus were compiled together with the repertoire data. Summary of the overall study and its limitations: According to a later analysis, most CMV-associated TCR beta chains appeared to be HLA-restricted, and the HLA associations seemed to be driven largely by CMV exposure. The authors suggested that the approach could potentially be generalized to other disease states and immunological phenotypes. The earlier analysis of some 560 of the donors excluded seventeen rarely observed V segments, including chromosome 9 orphons, because counts were too low. Most TCR sequences were seen in very few donors, while some public TCRs were found in many individuals. In an earlier analysis of some 550 of the donors, most TCR beta V segments were observed in productive rearrangements about 87% or about 30% of the time, broadly matching IMGT annotations. The presence/absence analyses assumed that sequencing depth was roughly uniform across donors, and that assumption may not be true. A later analysis found that TCR association rates varied across HLA loci, with DRB1 alleles showing the most associated TCRs and HLA-C alleles the fewest. Some IMGT-functional V segments, including TRBV6-2 and TRBV6-3, could not be told apart with the 87-base-pair reads, so those segments were excluded. A later analysis found that HLA-associated TCR beta chains were more clonally expanded and had lower generation probabilities than equally common non-associated chains. In the study, some 180 TCR beta chains were listed as associated with cytomegalovirus. CMV serostatus was the only immune exposure information available for the cohort. The classifier was reported to diagnose cytomegalovirus status with high specificity and sensitivity in both the original and validation cohorts. According to a later genetic analysis, donors in an Asian-associated ancestry cluster had fewer N-insertions in productive TCRs than the approximately 650-donor mean. A further reported finding was that TCR beta sequences accurately predicted the HLA-A and HLA-B alleles for most subjects in the first cohort. A cluster of highly shared sequence variants was judged likely to be a technical artifact of the sequencing pipeline. A later analysis reported that several top co-occurrence clusters appeared linked to parvovirus B19, influenza, CMV and Epstein-Barr virus. Specific HLA alleles were associated with 15,000 to 20,000 TCR beta sequences at a false discovery rate of 0.05 in a later analysis. Only TCR beta chains were sequenced in this cohort, and the absence of alpha or paired-chain data limited detectable features. In vitro tests confirmed that a few of the cytomegalovirus-associated TCR beta chains recognize cytomegalovirus antigens. V-gene and J-gene trimming of TCR beta chains was associated with a missense DCLRE1C variant in a later genetic analysis, and the association was replicated in an independent cohort. Correlated functional status among segregating V segments might reflect linkage disequilibrium, but an unknown experimental factor could not be ruled out. Because HLA typing was unavailable for some donors at each locus, only the typed subset was used in association tests. When HLA alleles, especially DR and DQ, strongly co-occurred, TCR associations were difficult to assign to individual alleles.

The cohort consisted of some 670 healthy bone marrow donors. At the time of sampling, all cohort members were nominally healthy, though unrecorded immune exposures were likely present. The donor tested CMV seropositive, placing the donor among the roughly 270 seropositive members of the cohort. A peripheral blood sample was provided by each donor, and peripheral blood mononuclear cells were used for TCR beta sequencing. The Qiagen DNeasy Blood Extraction Kit was used to extract genomic DNA from the blood cell samples. There are 16 amino acids in the CDR3, from cysteine to phenylalanine inclusive. Solely the CDR3 DNA is kept, with 48 bases framed from the first base. V loses 2 bases of germline sequence and J loses 0 bases, and the interval between the two ends is 11 bases. From the germline V gene, CDR1 is ENHRY and CDR2 is SYGVKD. The library was obtained by the immunoSEQ multiplex PCR assay. The multiplex PCR relied on a mix of 60 forward primers for TCR Vbeta segments and 13 reverse primers for TCR Jbeta segments. A multiplex PCR assay on genomic DNA amplified the CDR3 region of rearranged TCR beta genes. The amplified TCR beta libraries were sequenced on the Illumina HiSeq System as 87-base-pair reads. Regarding the original processing steps: A later analysis counted about 80 million unique TCR beta chains across the 600 to 850 repertoires, and roughly 9.9 million of these chains were shared by at least two donors. Raw reads were error-corrected and collapsed into unique sequences with a nearest-neighbor algorithm that merged closely related sequences to remove PCR and sequencing errors. To assign V, D and J gene segments, CDR3 sequences were aligned to IMGT reference sequences. Each retained sequence needed at least a six-nucleotide match to both a V gene segment and a J gene segment. Rearrangements were classified as productive when the CDR3 lacked stop codons and remained in frame with V and J, and all other rearrangements were classified as non-productive. Following IMGT convention, CDR3 was defined as the stretch from the second conserved V-encoded cysteine to the conserved J-encoded phenylalanine. In an earlier analysis of roughly 610 of the donors, sequences lacking an unambiguous match to a single V gene segment were excluded. In an earlier analysis of roughly 600 of the donors, a V segment was called functional when productive rearrangements were above 56.7%, and segregating when the standard deviation between donors exceeded 5%. To diagnose cytomegalovirus status from the catalog of TCR beta chain sequences, a statistical classification framework was built. In a later analysis, TCR nucleotide sequences were compared against IMGT/GENE-DB human TR gene sequences so that V and J genes could be assigned. Using the TCRdist pipeline, a later analysis assigned CDR3 sequences along with most-parsimonious VDJ recombination scenarios. In a later analysis, each TCR beta chain was defined by its CDR3 amino acid sequence together with its V-gene family, and reads without a unique V-gene family were excluded. A later analysis removed several hundred highly shared, low-generation-probability nucleotide sequences to deal with suspected cross-contamination and a sequencing artifact. A later analysis calculated a clonal expansion index for each public chain from normalized within-repertoire ranks of inferred template counts. In a later analysis, generation probabilities were computed with a VDJ recombination model fitted to out-of-frame rearrangements, and the resulting probabilities were checked against IGoR. In a later analysis, TCR-TCR, TCR-HLA and TCR-CMV co-occurrence was scored with hypergeometric tests, and a repertoire-size bias correction was applied to TCR pairs. False discovery rates were estimated in a later analysis by permuting HLA or CMV assignments 20 times. In a later analysis, co-occurring TCRs were grouped using DBSCAN, and TCRdist sequence similarity was added for clustering within HLA-allele-positive subsets. Repertoires with fewer than 30,000 or more than 120,000 public chains were left out of co-occurrence clustering, as were about five repertoires with anomalous nucleotide sharing. TCRdb took over this immuneACCESS table, retaining in-frame rearrangements with V and J assigned. Such tables are incomplete; in checked studies, under half of the missing clones stem from an unresolved V gene, and the remainder is unexplained. D and trimming were read from the DNA, whereas the V and J calls and clone size are those reported in that table. For this sample the table gives some 150,000 clones, of which roughly 77% were detected only once. Around 3.4% of the sample lies in the top ten.

Of note for this clone: Its antigen has not been determined. Per-base qualities were not stored, and no clone one base away is much larger.

Source material: PBMCs. This TCR was recovered from a man aged 30 to 45 in good health and CMV-seropositive. The rearranged chain carries TRBV10-3 and TRBJ1-5, with the D gene not clear enough to name. Here is the DNA: TGTGCCATCAGTGAGCAGGCAGGCAATAGCAATCAGCCCCAGCATTTT. This sequence encodes CAISEQAGNSNQPQHF.